Listed below are T cell receptor beta chains from one sample, sequenced in a study of blood T cell repertoires in COVID-19. Produced via immunoSEQ multiplex PCR; TCRdb's table is partial and in-frame only. The sample consists of 400,000 to 500,000 clones, nearly 90% of them appearing once. Sequenced sample: PBMCs or T cells enriched from blood (not recorded which). These receptor sequences come from a woman younger than 35 who had been exposed to COVID-19. Each CDR3 is given with its conserved first and last residue. Each record gives: D gene, clone size, J gene, V gene, CDR3 protein, CDR3 DNA. D genes are given only for firm matches. Size values are once, few and many counts, or a class for expanded clones, and some rows have none.

. once TRBJ2-1 TRBV7-2 CASSLGSAASSYNEQFF TGTGCCAGCAGCTTAGGGTCAGCGGCCAGCTCCTACAATGAGCAGTTCTTC
TRBD1 once TRBJ2-5 TRBV15 CATSTGQGHSQETQYF TGTGCCACCAGCACAGGACAGGGGCATTCGCAAGAGACCCAGTACTTC
TRBD2 few TRBJ2-1 TRBV7-2 CASSLSLAGAGSEFF TGTGCCAGCAGCTTAAGTCTTGCGGGAGCGGGGTCTGAGTTCTTC
TRBD1 . TRBJ2-7 TRBV28 CASSLLDRDGYEQYF TGTGCCAGCAGTTTGTTGGACAGGGACGGTTACGAGCAGTACTTC
. . TRBJ1-6 TRBV11-2 CASSLAGLANNSPLHF TGTGCCAGCAGCCTCGCGGGCCTCGCCAATAATTCACCCCTCCACTTT
TRBD1 . TRBJ1-1 TRBV25-1 CASSEHRGQFTEAFF TGTGCCAGCAGTGAACACAGGGGACAGTTCACTGAAGCTTTCTTT
. few TRBJ1-2 TRBV28 CASRLPGATTTFNYGYTF TGTGCCAGCAGATTACCAGGGGCAACTACTACCTTTAACTATGGCTACACCTTC
TRBD1 . TRBJ1-1 TRBV7-9 CASSLQGGVTEAFF TGTGCCAGCAGCTTACAGGGGGGAGTCACTGAAGCTTTCTTT
. . TRBJ1-1 TRBV15 CATSRGSGAMSGIRAEAFF TGTGCCACCAGCAGAGGGTCGGGGGCGATGAGCGGGATCAGGGCTGAAGCTTTCTTT
. . TRBJ2-7 TRBV6-5 CASADQNYEQYF TGTGCCAGCGCGGATCAGAACTACGAGCAGTACTTC
. . TRBJ1-5 TRBV19 CASSPAQSHQPQHF TGTGCCAGTAGTCCAGCACAGTCCCATCAGCCCCAGCATTTT
TRBD1 . TRBJ2-7 TRBV5-1 CASSFGQGAYHEQYF TGCGCCAGCAGCTTTGGCCAGGGGGCGTATCACGAGCAGTACTTC
TRBD2 . TRBJ2-7 TRBV27 CASSLYGLAGSLYEQYF TGTGCCAGCAGTTTATACGGACTAGCGGGGAGCCTCTACGAGCAGTACTTC
. . TRBJ2-1 TRBV11-3 CASSFEGGDNEQFF TGTGCCAGCAGCTTCGAAGGCGGGGACAATGAGCAGTTCTTC
TRBD2 . TRBJ2-1 TRBV15 CATSRDSSGRASSYNEQFF TGTGCCACCAGCAGAGACTCTAGCGGGAGGGCGAGCTCCTACAATGAGCAGTTCTTC
TRBD1 . TRBJ2-7 TRBV4-3 CASSQDFNRGEQYF TGCGCCAGCAGCCAAGATTTTAACAGGGGCGAGCAGTACTTC
. . TRBJ2-7 TRBV6-2/TRBV6-3 CASSPFPYEQYF TGTGCCAGCAGCCCCTTCCCCTACGAGCAGTACTTC
. . TRBJ1-6 TRBV5-8 CASTPGGRAYNSPLHF TGTGCCAGCACTCCGGGAGGCAGGGCCTATAATTCACCCCTCCACTTT
TRBD1 . TRBJ2-7 TRBV7-9 CASRGQGTYEQYF TGTGCCAGCCGAGGACAGGGCACCTACGAGCAGTACTTC
. . TRBJ2-2 TRBV3-1/TRBV3-2 CASSPQGNTGELFF TGTGCCAGCAGCCCACAGGGGAACACCGGGGAGCTGTTTTTT
. . TRBJ2-3 TRBV9 CASSEGDPDTQYF TGTGCCAGCAGCGAGGGGGACCCAGATACGCAGTATTTT
TRBD1 . TRBJ1-2 TRBV7-2 CASSLGQGAGGYTF TGTGCCAGCAGCTTAGGACAGGGGGCGGGTGGCTACACCTTC
. once TRBJ2-2 TRBV19 CASSPRGSTGELFF TGTGCCAGTAGTCCACGGGGGTCCACCGGGGAGCTGTTTTTT
. . TRBJ2-1 TRBV7-3 CASSLAGARNNEQFF TGTGCCAGCAGCTTAGCGGGGGCCCGGAACAATGAGCAGTTCTTC
TRBD1 . TRBJ1-3 TRBV5-1 CASSRYDRGPGNTIYF TGCGCCAGCAGCCGCTACGACAGGGGGCCTGGAAACACCATATATTTT
TRBD1 . TRBJ2-7 TRBV28 CASSLGQGGAYEQYF TGTGCCAGCAGTTTAGGACAGGGAGGAGCCTACGAGCAGTACTTC
. . TRBJ2-1 TRBV6-4 CASSENGDYNEQFF TGTGCCAGCAGTGAGAACGGAGATTACAATGAGCAGTTCTTC
TRBD1 once TRBJ2-1 TRBV6-6 CAGSGQGDNEQFF TGTGCTGGGTCCGGACAGGGGGACAATGAGCAGTTCTTC
. once TRBJ2-1 TRBV15 CATSRDLRENEQFF TGTGCCACCAGCAGAGATCTTCGCGAGAATGAGCAGTTCTTC
. . TRBJ2-7 TRBV2 CARSGTPFYEQYF TGTGCCAGATCCGGGACTCCCTTTTACGAGCAGTACTTC
TRBD2 . TRBJ2-3 TRBV3-1/TRBV3-2 CASSHGLAATDTQYF TGTGCCAGCAGCCATGGACTAGCGGCCACAGATACGCAGTATTTT
TRBD1 . TRBJ2-5 TRBV28 CASSPLGQGTTQYF TGTGCCAGCAGTCCCCTCGGACAGGGGACGACCCAGTACTTC
TRBD1 . TRBJ2-7 TRBV6-5 CASRAGTGDSYEQYF TGTGCCAGCAGGGCCGGGACAGGGGACTCCTACGAGCAGTACTTC
TRBD1 . TRBJ1-3 TRBV5-4 CASSPGDRASGNTIYF TGTGCCAGCAGCCCAGGGGACAGGGCCTCAGGAAACACCATATATTTT
TRBD2 . TRBJ2-2 TRBV7-3 CASSRSGGPNTGELFF TGTGCCAGCAGCCGAAGCGGGGGACCGAACACCGGGGAGCTGTTTTTT
TRBD1 . TRBJ2-7 TRBV6-5 CASSYDRVTNEQYF TGTGCCAGCAGTTACGACAGGGTGACGAACGAGCAGTACTTC